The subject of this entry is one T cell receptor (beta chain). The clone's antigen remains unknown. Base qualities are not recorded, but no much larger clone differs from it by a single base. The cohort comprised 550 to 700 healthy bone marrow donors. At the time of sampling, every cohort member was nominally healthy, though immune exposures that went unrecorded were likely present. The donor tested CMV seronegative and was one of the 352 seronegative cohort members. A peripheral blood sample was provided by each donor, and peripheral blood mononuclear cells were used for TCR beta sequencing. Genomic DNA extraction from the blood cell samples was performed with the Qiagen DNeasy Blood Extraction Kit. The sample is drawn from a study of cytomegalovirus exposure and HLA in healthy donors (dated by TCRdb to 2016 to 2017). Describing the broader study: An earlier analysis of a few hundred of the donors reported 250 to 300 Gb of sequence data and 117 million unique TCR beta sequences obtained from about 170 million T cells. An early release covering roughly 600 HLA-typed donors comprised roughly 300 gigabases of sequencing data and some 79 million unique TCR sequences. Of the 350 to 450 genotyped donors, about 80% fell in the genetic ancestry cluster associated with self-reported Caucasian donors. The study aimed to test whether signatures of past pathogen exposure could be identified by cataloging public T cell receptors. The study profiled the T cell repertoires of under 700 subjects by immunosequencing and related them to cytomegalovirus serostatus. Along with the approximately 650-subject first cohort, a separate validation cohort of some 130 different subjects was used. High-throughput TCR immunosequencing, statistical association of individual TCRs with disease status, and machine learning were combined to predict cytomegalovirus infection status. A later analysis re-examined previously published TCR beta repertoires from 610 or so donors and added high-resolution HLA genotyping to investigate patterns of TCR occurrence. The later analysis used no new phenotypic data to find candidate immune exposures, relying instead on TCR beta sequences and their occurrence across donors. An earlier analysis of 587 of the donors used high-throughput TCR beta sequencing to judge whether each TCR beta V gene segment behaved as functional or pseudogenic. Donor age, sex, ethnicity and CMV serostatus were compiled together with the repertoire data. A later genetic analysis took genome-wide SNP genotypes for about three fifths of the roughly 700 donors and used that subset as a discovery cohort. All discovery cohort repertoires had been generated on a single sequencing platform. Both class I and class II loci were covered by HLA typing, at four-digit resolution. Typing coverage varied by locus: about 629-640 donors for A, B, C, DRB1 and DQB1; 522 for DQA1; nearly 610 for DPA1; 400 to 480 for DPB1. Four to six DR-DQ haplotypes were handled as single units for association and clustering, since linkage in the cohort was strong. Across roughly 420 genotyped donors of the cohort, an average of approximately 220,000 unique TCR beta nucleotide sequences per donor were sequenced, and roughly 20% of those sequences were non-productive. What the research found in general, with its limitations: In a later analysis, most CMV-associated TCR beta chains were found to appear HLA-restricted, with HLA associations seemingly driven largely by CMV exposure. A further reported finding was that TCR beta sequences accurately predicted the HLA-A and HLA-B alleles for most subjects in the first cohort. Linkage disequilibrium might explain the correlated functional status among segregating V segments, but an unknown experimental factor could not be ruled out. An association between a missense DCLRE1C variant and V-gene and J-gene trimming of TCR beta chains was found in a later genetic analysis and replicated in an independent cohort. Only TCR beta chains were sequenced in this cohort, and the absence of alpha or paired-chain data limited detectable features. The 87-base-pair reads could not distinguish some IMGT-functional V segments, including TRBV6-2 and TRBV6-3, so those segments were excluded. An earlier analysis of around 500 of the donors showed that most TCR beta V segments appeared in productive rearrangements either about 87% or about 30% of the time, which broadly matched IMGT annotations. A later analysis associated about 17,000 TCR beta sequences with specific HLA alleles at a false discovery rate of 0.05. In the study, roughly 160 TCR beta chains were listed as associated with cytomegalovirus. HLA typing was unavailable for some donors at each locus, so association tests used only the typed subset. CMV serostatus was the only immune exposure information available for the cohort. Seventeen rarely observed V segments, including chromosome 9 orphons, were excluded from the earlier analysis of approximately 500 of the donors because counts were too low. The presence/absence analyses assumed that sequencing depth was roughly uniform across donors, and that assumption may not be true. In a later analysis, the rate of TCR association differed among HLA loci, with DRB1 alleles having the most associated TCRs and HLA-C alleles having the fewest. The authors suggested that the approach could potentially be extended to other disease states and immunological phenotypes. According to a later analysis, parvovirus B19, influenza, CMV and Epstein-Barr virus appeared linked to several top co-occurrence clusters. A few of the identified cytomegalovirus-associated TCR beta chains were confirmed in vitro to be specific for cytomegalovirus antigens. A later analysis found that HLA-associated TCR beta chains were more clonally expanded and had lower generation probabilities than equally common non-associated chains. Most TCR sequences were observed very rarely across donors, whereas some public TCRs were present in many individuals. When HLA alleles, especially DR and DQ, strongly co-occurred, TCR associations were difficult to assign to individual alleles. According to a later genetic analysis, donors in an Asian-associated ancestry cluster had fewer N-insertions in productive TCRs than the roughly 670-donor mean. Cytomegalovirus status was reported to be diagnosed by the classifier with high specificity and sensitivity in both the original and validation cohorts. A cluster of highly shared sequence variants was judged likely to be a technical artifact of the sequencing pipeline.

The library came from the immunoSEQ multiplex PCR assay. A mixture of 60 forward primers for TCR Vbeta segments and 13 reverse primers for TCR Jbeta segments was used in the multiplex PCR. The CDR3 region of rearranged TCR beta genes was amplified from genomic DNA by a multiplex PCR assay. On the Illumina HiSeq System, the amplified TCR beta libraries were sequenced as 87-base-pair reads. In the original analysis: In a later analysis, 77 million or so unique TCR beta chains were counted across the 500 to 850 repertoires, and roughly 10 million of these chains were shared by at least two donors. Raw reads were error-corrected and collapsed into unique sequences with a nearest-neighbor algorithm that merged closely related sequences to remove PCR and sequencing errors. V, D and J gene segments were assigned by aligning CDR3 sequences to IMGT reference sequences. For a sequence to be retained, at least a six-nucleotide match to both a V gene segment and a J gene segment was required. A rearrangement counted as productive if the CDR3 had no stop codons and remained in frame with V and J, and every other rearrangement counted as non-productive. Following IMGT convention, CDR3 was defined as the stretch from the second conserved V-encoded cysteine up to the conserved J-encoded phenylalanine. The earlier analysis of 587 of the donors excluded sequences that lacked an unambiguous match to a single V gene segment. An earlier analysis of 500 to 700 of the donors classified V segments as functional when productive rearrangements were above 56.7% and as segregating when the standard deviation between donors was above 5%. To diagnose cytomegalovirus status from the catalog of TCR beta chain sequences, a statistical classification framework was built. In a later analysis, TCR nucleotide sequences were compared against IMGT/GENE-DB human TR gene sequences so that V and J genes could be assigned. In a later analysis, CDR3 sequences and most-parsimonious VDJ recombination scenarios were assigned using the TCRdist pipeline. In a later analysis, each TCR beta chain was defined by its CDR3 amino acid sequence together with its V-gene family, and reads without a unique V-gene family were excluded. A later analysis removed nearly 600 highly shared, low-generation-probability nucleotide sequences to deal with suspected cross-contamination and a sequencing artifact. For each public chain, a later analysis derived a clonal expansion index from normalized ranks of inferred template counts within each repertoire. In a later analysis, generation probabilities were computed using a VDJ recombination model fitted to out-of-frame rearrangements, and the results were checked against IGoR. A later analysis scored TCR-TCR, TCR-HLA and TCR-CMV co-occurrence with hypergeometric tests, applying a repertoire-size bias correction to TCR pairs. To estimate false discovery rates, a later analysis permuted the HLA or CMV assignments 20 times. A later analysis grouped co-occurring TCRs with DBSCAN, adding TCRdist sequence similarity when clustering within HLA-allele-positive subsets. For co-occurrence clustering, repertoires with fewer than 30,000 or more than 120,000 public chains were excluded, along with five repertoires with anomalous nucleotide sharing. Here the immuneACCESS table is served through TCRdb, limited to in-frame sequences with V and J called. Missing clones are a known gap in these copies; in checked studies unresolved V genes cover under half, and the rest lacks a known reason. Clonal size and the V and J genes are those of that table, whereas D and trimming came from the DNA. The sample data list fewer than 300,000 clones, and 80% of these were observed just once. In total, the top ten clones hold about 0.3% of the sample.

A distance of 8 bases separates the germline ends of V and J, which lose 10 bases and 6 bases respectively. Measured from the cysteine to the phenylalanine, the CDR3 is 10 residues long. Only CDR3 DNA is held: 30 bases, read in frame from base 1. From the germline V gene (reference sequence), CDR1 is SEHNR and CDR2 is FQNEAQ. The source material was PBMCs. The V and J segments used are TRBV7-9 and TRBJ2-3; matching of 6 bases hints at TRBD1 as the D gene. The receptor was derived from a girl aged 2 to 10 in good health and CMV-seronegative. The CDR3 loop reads CATQGDTQYF. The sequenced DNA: TGTGCCACGCAGGGGGATACGCAGTATTTT.